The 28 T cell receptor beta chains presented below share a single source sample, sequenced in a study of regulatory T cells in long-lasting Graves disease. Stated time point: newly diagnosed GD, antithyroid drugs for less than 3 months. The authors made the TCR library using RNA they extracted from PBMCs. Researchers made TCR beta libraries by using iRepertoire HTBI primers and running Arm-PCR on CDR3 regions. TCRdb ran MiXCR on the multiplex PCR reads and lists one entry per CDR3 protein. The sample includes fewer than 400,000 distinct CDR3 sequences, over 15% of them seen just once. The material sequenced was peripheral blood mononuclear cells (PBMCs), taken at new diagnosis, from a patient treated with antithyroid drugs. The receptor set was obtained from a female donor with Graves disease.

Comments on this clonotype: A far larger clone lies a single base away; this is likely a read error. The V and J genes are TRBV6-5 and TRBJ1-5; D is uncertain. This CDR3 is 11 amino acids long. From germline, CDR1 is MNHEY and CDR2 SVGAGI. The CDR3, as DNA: TGTGCCAGCAGTTTAGATCAGCCCCACCATTTT. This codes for CASSLDQPHHF.

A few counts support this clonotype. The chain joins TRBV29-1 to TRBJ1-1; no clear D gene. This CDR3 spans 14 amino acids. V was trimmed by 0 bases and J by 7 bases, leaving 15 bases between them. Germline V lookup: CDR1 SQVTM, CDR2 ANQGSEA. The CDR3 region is CSVEEGSKVIEAFF. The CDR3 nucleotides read TGCAGCGTTGAAGAGGGGTCGAAGGTGATTGAAGCTTTCTTT.

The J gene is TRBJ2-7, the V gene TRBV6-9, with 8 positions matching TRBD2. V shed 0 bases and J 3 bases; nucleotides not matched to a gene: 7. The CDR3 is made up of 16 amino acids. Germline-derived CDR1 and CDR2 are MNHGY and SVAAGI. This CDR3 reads CASSYSGTRNLYEQYF. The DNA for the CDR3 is TGTGCCAGCAGTTATTCCGGGACTAGAAATCTCTACGAGCAGTACTTC.

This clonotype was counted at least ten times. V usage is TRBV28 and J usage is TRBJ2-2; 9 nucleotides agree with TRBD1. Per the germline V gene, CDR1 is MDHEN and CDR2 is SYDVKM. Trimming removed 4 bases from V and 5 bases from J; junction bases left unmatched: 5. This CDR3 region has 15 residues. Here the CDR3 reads CASSSGTGSTGELFF. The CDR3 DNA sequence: TGTGCCAGCAGTTCCGGGACAGGGTCGACCGGGGAGCTGTTTTTT.

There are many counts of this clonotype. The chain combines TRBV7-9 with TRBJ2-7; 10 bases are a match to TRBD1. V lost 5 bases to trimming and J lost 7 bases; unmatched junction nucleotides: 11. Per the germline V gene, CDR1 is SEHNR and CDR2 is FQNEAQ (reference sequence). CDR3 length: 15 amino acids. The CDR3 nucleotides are TGTGCCAGCAGCCAATCCGGGACAGGGGCCAGGGAGCAGTACTTC. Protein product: CASSQSGTGAREQYF. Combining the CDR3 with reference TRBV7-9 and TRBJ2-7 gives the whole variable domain DTGVSQNPRHKITKRGQNVTFRCDPISEHNRLYWYRQTLGQGPEFLTYFQNEAQLEKSRLLSDRFSAERPKGSFSTLEIQRTEQGDSAMYLCASSQSGTGAREQYFGPGTRLTVT.

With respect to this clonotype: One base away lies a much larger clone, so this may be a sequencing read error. In DNA form, the CDR3 reads TGTGCCATCTCACCACCGATGGGAGGAGAGACCCAGTACTTC. Translating it yields CAISPPMGGETQYF. The chain recombines TRBV18 with TRBJ2-5, with D maybe TRBD2 (6 bases). The germline CDR1 and CDR2 sequences are KGHSH and LQKENI. This CDR3 spans 14 amino acids. Together with reference TRBV18 and TRBJ2-5, the CDR3 gives the full variable domain: NAGVMQNPRHLVRRRGQEARLRCSPMKGHSHVYWYRQLPEEGLKFMVYLQKENIIDESGMPKERFSAEFPKEGPSILRIQQVVRGDSAAYFCAISPPMGGETQYFGPGTRLLVL.

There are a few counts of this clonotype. CDR3 sequence: CSVDNYNEQFF. CDR3 coding DNA: TGCAGCGTTGATAATTACAATGAGCAGTTCTTC. The gene calls are TRBV29-1 and TRBJ2-1; D ambiguous. With 3 bases removed from V and 4 bases from J, the gap between germline ends came to 4 bases. The CDR3 has 11 amino acids. The germline gives CDR1 SQVTM, CDR2 ANQGSEA.

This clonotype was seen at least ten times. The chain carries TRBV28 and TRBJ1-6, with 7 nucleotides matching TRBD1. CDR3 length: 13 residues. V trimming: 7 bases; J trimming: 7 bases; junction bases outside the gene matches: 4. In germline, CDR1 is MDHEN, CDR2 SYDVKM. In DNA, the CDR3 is TGTGCCAGCACCTCAGGGGGAAATTCACCCCTCCACTTT. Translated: CASTSGGNSPLHF.

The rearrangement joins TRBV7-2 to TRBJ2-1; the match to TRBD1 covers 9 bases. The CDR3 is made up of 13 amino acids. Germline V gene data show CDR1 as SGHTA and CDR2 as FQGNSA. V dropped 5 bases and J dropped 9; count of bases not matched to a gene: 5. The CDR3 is CASSRGQGGEQFF. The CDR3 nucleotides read TGTGCCAGCAGCCGGGGACAGGGCGGTGAGCAGTTCTTC.

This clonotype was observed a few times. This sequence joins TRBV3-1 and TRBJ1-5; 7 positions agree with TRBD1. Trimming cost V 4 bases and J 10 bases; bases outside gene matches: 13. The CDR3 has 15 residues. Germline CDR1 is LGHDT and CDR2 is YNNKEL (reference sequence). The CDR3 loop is CASSLGQAATGPQHF. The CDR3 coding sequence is TGTGCCAGCAGCCTCGGACAGGCGGCGACTGGCCCCCAGCATTTT.

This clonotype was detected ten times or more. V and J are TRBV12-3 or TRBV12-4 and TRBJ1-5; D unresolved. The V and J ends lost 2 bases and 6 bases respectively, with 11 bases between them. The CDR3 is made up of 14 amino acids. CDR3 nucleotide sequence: TGTGCCAGCAGTTTATCGGGGTTTGGTCAGCCCCAGCATTTT. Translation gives CASSLSGFGQPQHF.

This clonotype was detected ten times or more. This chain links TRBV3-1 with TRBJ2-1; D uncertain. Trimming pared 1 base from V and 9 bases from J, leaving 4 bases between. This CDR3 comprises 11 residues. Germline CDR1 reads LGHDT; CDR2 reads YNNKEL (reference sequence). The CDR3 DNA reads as TGTGCCAGCAGCCAAGCAAGTGAGCAGTTCTTC. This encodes CASSQASEQFF.

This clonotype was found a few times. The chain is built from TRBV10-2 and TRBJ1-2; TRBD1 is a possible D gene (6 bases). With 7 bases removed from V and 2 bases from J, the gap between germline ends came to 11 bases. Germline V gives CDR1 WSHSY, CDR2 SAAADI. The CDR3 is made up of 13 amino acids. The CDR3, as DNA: TGCGCCAGCACGGTCGGGGGCAACTATGGCTACACCTTC. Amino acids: CASTVGGNYGYTF.

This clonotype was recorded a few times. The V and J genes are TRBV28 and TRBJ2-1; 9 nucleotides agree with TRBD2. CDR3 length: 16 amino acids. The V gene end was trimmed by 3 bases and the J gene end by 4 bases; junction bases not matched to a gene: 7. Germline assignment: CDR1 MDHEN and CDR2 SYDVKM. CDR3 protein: CASSLASGKNYNEQFF. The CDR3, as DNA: TGTGCCAGCAGTTTGGCTAGCGGGAAAAATTACAATGAGCAGTTCTTC.

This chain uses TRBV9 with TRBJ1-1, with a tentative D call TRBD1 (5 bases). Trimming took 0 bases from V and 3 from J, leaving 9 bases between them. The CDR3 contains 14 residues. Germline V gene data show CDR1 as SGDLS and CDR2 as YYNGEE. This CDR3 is CASSVAGGDTEAFF. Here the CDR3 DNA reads TGTGCCAGCAGCGTAGCCGGAGGGGACACTGAAGCTTTCTTT.

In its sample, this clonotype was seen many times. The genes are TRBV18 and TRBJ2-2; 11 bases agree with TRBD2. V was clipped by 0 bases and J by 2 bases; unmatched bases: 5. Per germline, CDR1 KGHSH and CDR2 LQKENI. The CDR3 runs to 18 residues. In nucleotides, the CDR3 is TGTGCCAGCTCACCACCGTGGCTAGCGGGAGGAAACACCGGGGAGCTGTTTTTT. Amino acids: CASSPPWLAGGNTGELFF.

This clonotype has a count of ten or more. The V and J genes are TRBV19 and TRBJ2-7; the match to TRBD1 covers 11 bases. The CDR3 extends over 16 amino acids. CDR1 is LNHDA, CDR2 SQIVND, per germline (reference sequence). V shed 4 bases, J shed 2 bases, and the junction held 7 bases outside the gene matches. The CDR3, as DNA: TGTGCCAGTAGTAGACGCCGGGACAGGGGGGCCTACGAGCAGTACTTC. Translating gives CASSRRRDRGAYEQYF. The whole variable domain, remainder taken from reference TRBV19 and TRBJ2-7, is DGGITQSPKYLFRKEGQNVTLSCEQNLNHDAMYWYRQDPGQGLRLIYYSQIVNDFQKGDIAEGYSVSREKKESFPLTVTSAQKNPTAFYLCASSRRRDRGAYEQYFGPGTRLTVT.

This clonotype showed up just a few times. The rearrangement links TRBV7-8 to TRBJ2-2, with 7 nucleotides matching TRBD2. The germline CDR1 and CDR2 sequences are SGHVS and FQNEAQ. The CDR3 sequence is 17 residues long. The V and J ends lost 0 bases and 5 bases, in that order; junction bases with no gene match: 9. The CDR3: CASSLALSGGRTGELFF. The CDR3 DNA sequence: TGTGCCAGCAGCTTAGCCCTTTCCGGGGGGAGAACCGGGGAGCTGTTTTTT.

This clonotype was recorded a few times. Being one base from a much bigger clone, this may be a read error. CDR3 nucleotides: TGTGCCAGCAGTCGAGGACAGGCGAACACTGAAGCTTTCTTT. Translating it yields CASSRGQANTEAFF. V gene TRBV28 combines with J gene TRBJ1-1; 7 bases match TRBD1. This CDR3 is 14 amino acids long. J gave up 1 base and V 5 bases, and 4 bases lay outside the gene matches. The germline V gene encodes CDR1 MDHEN and CDR2 SYDVKM.

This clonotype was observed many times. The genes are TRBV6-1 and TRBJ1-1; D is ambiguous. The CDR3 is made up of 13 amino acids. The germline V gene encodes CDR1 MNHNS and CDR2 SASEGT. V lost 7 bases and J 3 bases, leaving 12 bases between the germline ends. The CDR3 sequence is CASTQSGYTEAFF. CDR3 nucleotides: TGTGCCAGCACCCAATCAGGCTACACTGAAGCTTTCTTT.

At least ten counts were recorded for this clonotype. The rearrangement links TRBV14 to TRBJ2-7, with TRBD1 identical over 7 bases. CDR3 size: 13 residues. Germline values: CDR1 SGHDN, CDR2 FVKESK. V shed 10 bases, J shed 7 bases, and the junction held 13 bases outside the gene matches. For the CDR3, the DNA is TGTGCCACAGGGCGGCAGGGGGTTGATGAGCAGTACTTC. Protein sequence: CATGRQGVDEQYF.

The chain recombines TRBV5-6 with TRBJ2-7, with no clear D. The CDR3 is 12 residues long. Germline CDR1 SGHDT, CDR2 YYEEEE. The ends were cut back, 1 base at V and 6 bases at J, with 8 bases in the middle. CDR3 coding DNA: TGTGCCAGCAGCTTGCTGCCCGGCGAGCAGTACTTC. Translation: CASSLLPGEQYF.

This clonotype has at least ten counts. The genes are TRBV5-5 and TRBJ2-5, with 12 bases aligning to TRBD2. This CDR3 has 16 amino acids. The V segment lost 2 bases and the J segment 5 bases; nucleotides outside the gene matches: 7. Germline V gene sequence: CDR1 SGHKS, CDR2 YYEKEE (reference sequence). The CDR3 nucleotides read TGTGCCAGCAGCTTTCTAGCGGGAGGGCCTACTGAGACCCAGTACTTC. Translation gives CASSFLAGGPTETQYF.

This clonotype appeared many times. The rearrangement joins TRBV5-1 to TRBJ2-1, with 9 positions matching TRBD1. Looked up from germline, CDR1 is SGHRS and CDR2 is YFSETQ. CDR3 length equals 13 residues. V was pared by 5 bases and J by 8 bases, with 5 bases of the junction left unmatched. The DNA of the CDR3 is TGCGCCAGCAGTCCCGGGACAGGGTATGAGCAGTTCTTC. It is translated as CASSPGTGYEQFF.

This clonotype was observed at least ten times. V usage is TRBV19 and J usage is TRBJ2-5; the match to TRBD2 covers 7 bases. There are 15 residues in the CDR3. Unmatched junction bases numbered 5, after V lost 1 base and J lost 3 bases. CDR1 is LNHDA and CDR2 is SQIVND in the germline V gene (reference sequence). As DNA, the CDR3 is TGTGCCAGTAGTATAGGAACCGGGACTAAAGAGACCCAGTACTTC. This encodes CASSIGTGTKETQYF.

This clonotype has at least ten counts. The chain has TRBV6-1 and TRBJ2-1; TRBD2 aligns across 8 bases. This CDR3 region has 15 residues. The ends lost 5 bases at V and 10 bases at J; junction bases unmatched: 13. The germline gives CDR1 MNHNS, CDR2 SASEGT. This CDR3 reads CASSTLAGLEGEQFF. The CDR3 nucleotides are TGTGCCAGCAGTACCTTAGCGGGACTGGAGGGAGAGCAGTTCTTC.

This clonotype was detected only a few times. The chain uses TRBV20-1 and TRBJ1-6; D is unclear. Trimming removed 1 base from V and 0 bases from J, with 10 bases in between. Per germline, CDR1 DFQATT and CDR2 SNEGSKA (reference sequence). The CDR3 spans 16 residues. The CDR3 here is CSARVEAISYNSPLHF. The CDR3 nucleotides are TGCAGTGCTAGAGTAGAGGCCATCTCCTATAATTCACCCCTCCACTTT.

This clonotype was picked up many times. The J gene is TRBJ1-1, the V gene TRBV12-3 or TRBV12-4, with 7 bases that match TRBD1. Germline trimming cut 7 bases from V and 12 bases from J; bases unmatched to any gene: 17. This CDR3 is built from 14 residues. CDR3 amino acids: CASTEGAGRGVTFF. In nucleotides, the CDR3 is TGTGCCAGCACCGAGGGGGCAGGGCGAGGCGTGACTTTCTTT.